The table lists the clone carrying this TCR beta chain with a few counts. Its antigen remains unidentified. These data belong to a study of CD8+ T cells in alopecia areata. RNA, once extracted, was reverse transcribed into cDNA for use as the sequencing template. Libraries were prepared by immunoSEQ multiplex PCR; TCRdb keeps only in-frame clonotypes and omits some of them. The sample holds 150,000 to 160,000 clones, 40% to 60% seen once. With 0 bases clipped from V and 6 bases from J, the junction kept 5 bases outside the gene matches. This CDR3 is 14 amino acids long. Germline CDR1 SQVTM, CDR2 ANQGSEA. Study results and caveats: For lesional scalp, especially alopecia totalis/universalis, clonality was higher than in normal scalp.

The gene calls are TRBV29-1 and TRBJ2-1; 7 bases match TRBD2. The clonotype was recovered from a human donor with alopecia areata. Sequenced here: CD8+ T cells sorted from blood, sampled at week 0. The CDR3 DNA reads TGCAGCGTTGAAGAACTACTAGCGAGCAATGAGCAGTTCTTC. This translates into CSVEELLASNEQFF.